A selection of T cell receptor beta chains follows, all from one sample in a study of blood T cell repertoires in COVID-19. The data were produced by immunoSEQ multiplex PCR, yet TCRdb's version contains in-frame clones alone and is incomplete. Among 250,000 to 300,000 clones listed, about 91% were seen once. Sequencing was carried out using peripheral blood. The receptors originated from a woman aged 30 to 39 who had recovered from COVID-19. Each CDR3 is given with its conserved first and last residue. Fields, in order: D gene, CDR3 length, clone size, V gene, J gene, CDR3 DNA, CDR3 protein. D genes are given only for firm matches. Clone size, where shown, is once, few, many, or a class for clones that have expanded.

.	13	.	TRBV29-1	TRBJ1-2	TGCAGTGCCCAAATCGGGACATTGAATGGCTACACCTTC	CSAQIGTLNGYTF
.	14	few	TRBV7-3	TRBJ1-1	TGTGCCAGCAGCCCGGGCGGGGTGAACACTGAAGCTTTCTTT	CASSPGGVNTEAFF
.	14	.	TRBV6-2/TRBV6-3	TRBJ2-2	TGTGCCAGCAGTTACTCCGCGGGCCCCGGGGAGCTGTTTTTT	CASSYSAGPGELFF
TRBD1	18	.	TRBV9	TRBJ2-7	TGTGCCAGCAGCCCGACTTGGGGACAGAGAGAAGACTCCTACGAGCAGTACTTC	CASSPTWGQREDSYEQYF
.	10	.	TRBV28	TRBJ2-7	TGTGCCAGCTCCGGCTACGAGCAGTACTTC	CASSGYEQYF
TRBD1	12	.	TRBV6-1	TRBJ2-7	TGTGCCAGCAGTGACAGGGGGCTCGAGCAGTACTTC	CASSDRGLEQYF
TRBD1	16	.	TRBV4-3	TRBJ1-6	TGCGCCAGCAGCGATATCCGGACAGGCTTGTATTCACCCCTCCACTTT	CASSDIRTGLYSPLHF
TRBD1	17	.	TRBV5-4	TRBJ2-4	TGTGCCAGCAGCCCCCTCGGGACAGGGGGCGCTGGTGACATTCAGTACTTC	CASSPLGTGGAGDIQYF
TRBD2	15	.	TRBV9	TRBJ2-5	TGTGCCAGCAGCGTAGGCGGGGGGAGTCGGGAGACCCAGTACTTC	CASSVGGGSRETQYF
.	12	.	TRBV12-3/TRBV12-4	TRBJ2-2	TGTGCCAGCAGCCACAGTACCGGGGAGCTGTTTTTT	CASSHSTGELFF
TRBD1	15	once	TRBV7-2	TRBJ1-2	TGTGCCAGCAGCTTAGCGCAATACAGGGGATATGGCTACACCTTC	CASSLAQYRGYGYTF
.	13	.	TRBV18	TRBJ2-5	TGTGCCAGCTCCCAGACAGATCAAGAGACCCAGTACTTC	CASSQTDQETQYF
.	13	.	TRBV12-5	TRBJ1-2	TGTGCTAGTGGCCACACTGACAGCTATGGCTACACCTTC	CASGHTDSYGYTF
.	15	.	TRBV28	TRBJ2-3	TGTGCCAGCAGCCCGGAGGGGGGGGCATCGGATACGCAGTATTTT	CASSPEGGASDTQYF
TRBD1	15	few	TRBV10-3	TRBJ1-2	TGTGCCATCAGTGATCCGGGACAGGGGGACTATGGCTACACCTTC	CAISDPGQGDYGYTF
.	13	.	TRBV19	TRBJ2-7	TGTGCCAGTAGTATTACTGGGGCGTACGAGCAGTACTTC	CASSITGAYEQYF
TRBD2	17	.	TRBV29-1	TRBJ2-1	TGCAGCGTTGGAATGAGGGAGGGTAGTAGATCCTACAATGAGCAGTTCTTC	CSVGMREGSRSYNEQFF
TRBD1	14	.	TRBV5-1	TRBJ1-3	TGCGCCAGCAGCTTCACAGGGGGCGGAAACACCATATATTTT	CASSFTGGGNTIYF
.	16	.	TRBV3-1/TRBV3-2	TRBJ1-4	TGTGCCAGCAGCCAAGGTACAGGGCCACTAAGGGAAAAACTGTTTTTT	CASSQGTGPLREKLFF
.	15	few	TRBV28	TRBJ2-7	TGTGCCAGCAGTTTAAGTCGCAGGGCAACCTACGAGCAGTACTTC	CASSLSRRATYEQYF
.	12	few	TRBV3-1/TRBV3-2	TRBJ1-2	TGTGCCAGCAGCCAAGATCCGGGAGGCTACACCTTC	CASSQDPGGYTF
TRBD2	14	.	TRBV27	TRBJ2-3	TGTGCCAGCACAGCGGGGGGGGCGTCAAATACGCAGTATTTT	CASTAGGASNTQYF
TRBD1	14	.	TRBV28	TRBJ1-6	TGTGCCACCGATCCGGGACAGGGAAACTCACCCCTCCACTTT	CATDPGQGNSPLHF
.	12	once	TRBV29-1	TRBJ1-1	TGCAGCGGTGGACAGAAGAACACTGAAGCTTTCTTT	CSGGQKNTEAFF
TRBD1	15	once	TRBV6-5	TRBJ2-7	TGTGCCAGCAGACTTACCGGGACAGGGGTCTACGAGCAGTACTTC	CASRLTGTGVYEQYF
.	13	.	TRBV7-8	TRBJ1-2	TGTGCCAGCAGCTTATCAATTCACTATGGCTACACCTTC	CASSLSIHYGYTF
TRBD2	15	.	TRBV4-1	TRBJ2-1	TGCGCCAGCAGCCAACCGCGCGGGGGGGCAAATGAGCAGTTCTTC	CASSQPRGGANEQFF
.	16	.	TRBV14	TRBJ2-1	TGTGCCAGGGACCCTCGCCGGGGGGCAGACTACAATGAGCAGTTCTTC	CARDPRRGADYNEQFF
TRBD1	17	.	TRBV3-1/TRBV3-2	TRBJ1-5	TGTGCCAGCAGCCACCCCGGGACAGGGAAGTCGGATCAGCCCCAGCATTTT	CASSHPGTGKSDQPQHF
.	14	many	TRBV13	TRBJ1-2	TGTGCCAGCAGCTTAGAAGGGAGCGACTATGGCTACACCTTC	CASSLEGSDYGYTF
TRBD1	13	.	TRBV12-3/TRBV12-4	TRBJ1-2	TGTGCCAGCAGAGGGCAGGGGGCATGGGGCTACACCTTC	CASRGQGAWGYTF
TRBD1	15	.	TRBV5-1	TRBJ1-2	TGCGCCAGCAGCTTTTCCGGGACAGGAGATTATGGCTACACCTTC	CASSFSGTGDYGYTF
.	16	.	TRBV5-3	TRBJ1-6	TGTGCCAGAAGCTTGGCCGTTGCAGTATCTAATTCACCCCTCCACTTT	CARSLAVAVSNSPLHF
.	14	.	TRBV28	TRBJ2-5	TGTGCCAGCAGTCAGGCAGGGCGTGAAGAGACCCAGTACTTC	CASSQAGREETQYF
.	15	.	TRBV19	TRBJ2-1	TGTGCCAGTAGTCCAGATAGCGCCGCCTACAATGAGCAGTTCTTC	CASSPDSAAYNEQFF
.	17	.	TRBV7-9	TRBJ2-5	TGTGCCAGCAGCACACCACACAGGGAACAGGAACAAGAGACCCAGTACTTC	CASSTPHREQEQETQYF
TRBD2	16	.	TRBV11-3	TRBJ2-5	TGTGCCAGCAGCTTCAGCTACGCGGGGGGGCGAGAGACCCAGTACTTC	CASSFSYAGGRETQYF
.	15	.	TRBV7-2	TRBJ1-1	TGTGCCAGCAGACAAACGGGGGGGATGAACACTGAAGCTTTCTTT	CASRQTGGMNTEAFF
.	15	once	TRBV6-5	TRBJ2-1	TGTGCCAGCAGTTTGGGCAGCTTCCCCGACGGTGAGCAGTTCTTC	CASSLGSFPDGEQFF
TRBD2	18	once	TRBV10-3	TRBJ2-5	TGTGCCATCAGTGTCATGTGGAATAGCGGGGGTGGCCAAGAGACCCAGTACTTC	CAISVMWNSGGGQETQYF
TRBD2	16	.	TRBV7-2	TRBJ2-2	TGTGCCAGCAGCCTGAGACTAGCGGGGTTAACCGGGGAGCTGTTTTTT	CASSLRLAGLTGELFF
TRBD2	16	once	TRBV7-3	TRBJ2-5	TGTGCCAGCAGCTTAAGTTCTAGCGGGGGTCAAGAGACCCAGTACTTC	CASSLSSSGGQETQYF
.	15	.	TRBV6-5	TRBJ1-3	TGTGCCAGCACCATGCAGGGCGCCTCTGGAAACACCATATATTTT	CASTMQGASGNTIYF
TRBD1	19	.	TRBV6-1	TRBJ2-7	TGTGCCAGCAGTGATGGTCCGACAGGGGGCACTGGGAGCTCCTACGAGCAGTACTTC	CASSDGPTGGTGSSYEQYF
TRBD1	16	.	TRBV7-2	TRBJ2-3	TGTGCCAGCAGCTTTCTGCCGGGACAGGGGACAGATACGCAGTATTTT	CASSFLPGQGTDTQYF
TRBD1	14	few	TRBV29-1	TRBJ2-1	TGCAGCGTGGGCCGGGACAGAAGTTACAATGAGCAGTTCTTC	CSVGRDRSYNEQFF
.	12	.	TRBV19	TRBJ1-2	TGTGCCAGTAGTATAGAAGGGGATGGCTACACCTTC	CASSIEGDGYTF
.	14	once	TRBV5-4	TRBJ2-7	TGTGCCAGCAGCCTCTCTTACAGGCCTTACGAGCAGTACTTC	CASSLSYRPYEQYF
.	14	once	TRBV27	TRBJ2-7	TGTGCCAGCAGTCCGTTTGGCGGGGAGTACGAGCAGTACTTC	CASSPFGGEYEQYF